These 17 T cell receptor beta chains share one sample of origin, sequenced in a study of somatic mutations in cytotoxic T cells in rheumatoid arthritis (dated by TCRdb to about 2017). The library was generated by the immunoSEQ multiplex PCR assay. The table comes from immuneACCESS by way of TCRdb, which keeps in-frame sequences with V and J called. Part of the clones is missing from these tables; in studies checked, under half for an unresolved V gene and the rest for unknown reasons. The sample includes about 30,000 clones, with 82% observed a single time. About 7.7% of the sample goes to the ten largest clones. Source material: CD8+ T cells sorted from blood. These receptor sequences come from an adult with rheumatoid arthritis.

In DNA, the CDR3 is TGTGCCTGGAGTGACAGGGTGAAGCGGTTAACCGGGGAGCTGTTTTTT. Residues: CAWSDRVKRLTGELFF. The V and J genes are TRBV30 and TRBJ2-2; D might be TRBD1 (6 bases). The CDR3 totals 16 residues. The germline gives CDR1 GTSNPN, CDR2 SVGIG (reference sequence). Trimming left V 1 base short and J 5 bases short, with 17 bases between. Drawing the rest from reference TRBV30 and TRBJ2-2, the complete variable domain is SQTIHQWPATLVQPVGSPLSLECTVEGTSNPNLYWYRQAAGRGLQLLFYSVGIGQISSEVPQNLSASRPQDRQFILSSKKLLLSDSGFYLCAWSDRVKRLTGELFFGEGSRLTVL.

Written as DNA, the CDR3 is TGTGCCAGCAGCTACGATCTGAACACTGAAGCTTTCTTT. Its translation: CASSYDLNTEAFF. V is TRBV11-2 and J is TRBJ1-1; D call uncertain. The CDR3 length is 13 residues. Trimming shortened V by 4 bases and J by 0 bases, and 6 bases separated the two germline ends. CDR1 and CDR2 from the germline V gene are SGHAT and FQNNGV.

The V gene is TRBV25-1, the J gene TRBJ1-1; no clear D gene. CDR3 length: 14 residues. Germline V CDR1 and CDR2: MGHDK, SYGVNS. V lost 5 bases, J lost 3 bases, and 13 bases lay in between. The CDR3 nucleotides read TGTGCCAGCAGTCCCCCCGGTCGGGACACTGAAGCTTTCTTT. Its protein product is CASSPPGRDTEAFF.

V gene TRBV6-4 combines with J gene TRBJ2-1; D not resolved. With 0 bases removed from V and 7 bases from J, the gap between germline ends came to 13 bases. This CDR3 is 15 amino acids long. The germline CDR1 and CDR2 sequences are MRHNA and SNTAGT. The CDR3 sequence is CASSDSISGANEQFF. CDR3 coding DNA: TGTGCCAGCAGTGACTCGATATCCGGAGCGAATGAGCAGTTCTTC.

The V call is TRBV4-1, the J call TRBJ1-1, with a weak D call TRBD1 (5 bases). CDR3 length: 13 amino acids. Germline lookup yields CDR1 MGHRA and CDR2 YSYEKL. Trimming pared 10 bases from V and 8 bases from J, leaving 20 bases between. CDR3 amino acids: CATSDDLTGEAFF. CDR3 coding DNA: TGCGCCACCTCCGACGACTTAACAGGCGAAGCTTTCTTT.

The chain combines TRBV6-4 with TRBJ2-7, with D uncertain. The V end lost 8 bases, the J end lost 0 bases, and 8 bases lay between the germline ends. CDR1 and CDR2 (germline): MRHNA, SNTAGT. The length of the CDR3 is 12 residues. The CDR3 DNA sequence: TGTGCCAGCCGTAGAAGCTCCTACGAGCAGTACTTC. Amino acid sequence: CASRRSSYEQYF.

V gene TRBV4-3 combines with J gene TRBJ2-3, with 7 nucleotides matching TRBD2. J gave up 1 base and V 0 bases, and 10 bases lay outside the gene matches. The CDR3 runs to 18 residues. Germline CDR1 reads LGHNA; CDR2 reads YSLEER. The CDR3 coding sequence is TGCGCCAGCAGCCAAGATCCGGTTAGCGGGCCAGGCACAGATACGCAGTATTTT. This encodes CASSQDPVSGPGTDTQYF.

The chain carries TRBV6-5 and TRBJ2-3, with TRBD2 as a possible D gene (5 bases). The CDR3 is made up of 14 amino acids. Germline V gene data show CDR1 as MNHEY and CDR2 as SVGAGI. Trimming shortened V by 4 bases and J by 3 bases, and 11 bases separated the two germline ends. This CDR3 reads CASSSGRGTDTQYF. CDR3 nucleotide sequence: TGTGCCAGCAGTTCGGGCCGCGGGACAGATACGCAGTATTTT.

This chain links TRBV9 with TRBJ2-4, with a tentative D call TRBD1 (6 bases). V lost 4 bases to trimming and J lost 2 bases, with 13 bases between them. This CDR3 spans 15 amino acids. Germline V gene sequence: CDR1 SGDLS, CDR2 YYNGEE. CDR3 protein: CASSPHRAPKNIQYF. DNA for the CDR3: TGTGCCAGCAGCCCCCACAGGGCCCCCAAAAACATTCAGTACTTC.

CDR3: CASSPGGRGPTDTQYF. The CDR3 DNA sequence: TGTGCCAGCAGCCCAGGGGGCAGGGGTCCCACAGATACGCAGTATTTT. The V call is TRBV7-9, the J call TRBJ2-3; TRBD1 agrees at 8 bases. Germline loops: CDR1 SEHNR, CDR2 FQNEAQ (reference sequence). The CDR3 length is 16 residues. J gave up 2 bases and V 5 bases, and 9 bases lay outside the gene matches.

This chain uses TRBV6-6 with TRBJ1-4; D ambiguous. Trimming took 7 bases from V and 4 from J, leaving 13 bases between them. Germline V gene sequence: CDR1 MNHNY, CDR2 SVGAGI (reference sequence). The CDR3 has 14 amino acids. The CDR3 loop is CASTPGVDNEKLFF. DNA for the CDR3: TGTGCCAGCACCCCTGGGGTCGATAATGAAAAACTGTTTTTT.

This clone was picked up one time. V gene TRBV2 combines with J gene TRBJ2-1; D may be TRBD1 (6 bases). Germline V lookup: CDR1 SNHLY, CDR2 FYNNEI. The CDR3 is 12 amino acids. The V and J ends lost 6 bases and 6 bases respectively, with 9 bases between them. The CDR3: CASRLDSNEQFF. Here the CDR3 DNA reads TGTGCCAGCAGGCTGGACAGCAATGAGCAGTTCTTC.

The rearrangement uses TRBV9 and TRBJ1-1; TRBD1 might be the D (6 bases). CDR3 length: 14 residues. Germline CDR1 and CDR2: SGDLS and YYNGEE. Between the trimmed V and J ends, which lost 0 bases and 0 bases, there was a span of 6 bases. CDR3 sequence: CASSVEGVNTEAFF. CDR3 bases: TGTGCCAGCAGCGTAGAGGGGGTGAACACTGAAGCTTTCTTT.

Here the CDR3 DNA reads TGTGCCAGCAGTGAATTTGGGGGACAGGGTATAACTAATGAAAAACTGTTTTTT. Translating it yields CASSEFGGQGITNEKLFF. The chain couples TRBV25-1 to TRBJ1-4; 9 bases are a match to TRBD1. The trim removed 1 base at V and 1 base at J, leaving 7 bases unmatched. The CDR3 runs 18 residues. Germline V gives CDR1 MGHDK, CDR2 SYGVNS.

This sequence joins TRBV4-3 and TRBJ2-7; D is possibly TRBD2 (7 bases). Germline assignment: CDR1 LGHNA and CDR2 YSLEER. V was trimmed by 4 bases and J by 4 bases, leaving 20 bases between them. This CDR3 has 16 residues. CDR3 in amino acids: CASSPGEGAKLYEQYF. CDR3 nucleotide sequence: TGCGCCAGCAGCCCAGGGGAGGGCGCAAAGTTGTACGAGCAGTACTTC.

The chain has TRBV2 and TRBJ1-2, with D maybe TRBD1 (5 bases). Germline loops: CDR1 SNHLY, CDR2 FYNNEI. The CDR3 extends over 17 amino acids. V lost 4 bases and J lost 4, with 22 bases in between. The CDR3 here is CASSGYWEGNPSYGYTF. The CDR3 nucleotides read TGTGCCAGCAGTGGTTATTGGGAGGGGAACCCGAGCTATGGCTACACCTTC.

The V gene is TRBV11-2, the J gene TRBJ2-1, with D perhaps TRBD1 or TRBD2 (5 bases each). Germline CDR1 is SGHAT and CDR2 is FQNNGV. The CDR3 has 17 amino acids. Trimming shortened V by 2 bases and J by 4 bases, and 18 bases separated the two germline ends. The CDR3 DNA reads TGTGCCAGCAGCTTAAAGGGTGGGGACGGGGCTTACAATGAGCAGTTCTTC. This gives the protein CASSLKGGDGAYNEQFF.